The rows below give T cell receptor beta chains drawn from one sample of a study of T cell repertoires in cytomegalovirus infection. A single record per CDR3 protein comes from TCRdb applying MiXCR to the reads. The table includes fewer than 350,000 distinct CDR3 sequences, 17% detected once. The sample comprised PBMCs. These receptors all come from a human donor in good health (CMV status not recorded). Some clones in this sample may be carry-over from other donors' samples. Each CDR3 is given without its conserved first and last residue. Fields, in order: clone size, V gene, J gene, CDR3 protein. The listing skips clone size in some rows; elsewhere it reads once, few, many or a size class.

abundance: many
v_gene: TRBV6-1
j_gene: TRBJ2-3
CDR3aa: ASYQHAWTRADTQY

abundance: -
v_gene: TRBV27
j_gene: TRBJ1-2
CDR3aa: ASSLGFGNYT

abundance: -
v_gene: TRBV20-1
j_gene: TRBJ2-3
CDR3aa: SAFLAGGADTQY

abundance: few
v_gene: TRBV7-6
j_gene: TRBJ2-1
CDR3aa: ASSLVAGINEQF

abundance: few
v_gene: TRBV6-5
j_gene: TRBJ1-1
CDR3aa: ASSYSRGGEMNTEAF

abundance: many
v_gene: TRBV20-1
j_gene: TRBJ1-5
CDR3aa: SARQGQWNNQPQH

abundance: few
v_gene: TRBV28
j_gene: TRBJ1-1
CDR3aa: ASSPGGGSGTEAF

abundance: many
v_gene: TRBV12-3/TRBV12-4
j_gene: TRBJ1-1
CDR3aa: ASSLGTATEAF

abundance: many
v_gene: TRBV7-2
j_gene: TRBJ1-5
CDR3aa: ASSLAQGLNQPQH

abundance: few
v_gene: TRBV6-1
j_gene: TRBJ2-5
CDR3aa: ASSAHSSPRGEETQY

abundance: -
v_gene: TRBV28
j_gene: TRBJ1-2
CDR3aa: ASSTAGARDGYT

abundance: many
v_gene: TRBV4-2
j_gene: TRBJ2-1
CDR3aa: ASSQELAGWPYNEQF

abundance: few
v_gene: TRBV5-4
j_gene: TRBJ2-3
CDR3aa: ASSYPAGGTTDTQY

abundance: -
v_gene: TRBV20-1
j_gene: TRBJ1-4
CDR3aa: SAGGRAGNEKLF

abundance: -
v_gene: TRBV7-6
j_gene: TRBJ1-1
CDR3aa: ASSPQGAHTEAF

abundance: -
v_gene: TRBV18
j_gene: TRBJ2-5
CDR3aa: ASSHGREKTQY

abundance: many
v_gene: TRBV12-3/TRBV12-4
j_gene: TRBJ1-3
CDR3aa: ASSLVQGTGNTIY

abundance: -
v_gene: TRBV6-2/TRBV6-3
j_gene: TRBJ2-2
CDR3aa: ASSYSGTVATGELF

abundance: -
v_gene: TRBV20-1
j_gene: TRBJ1-1
CDR3aa: SAGDSLTGDTEAF

abundance: many
v_gene: TRBV7-2
j_gene: TRBJ2-2
CDR3aa: ASSPTAGPGGELF

abundance: many
v_gene: TRBV6-2/TRBV6-3
j_gene: TRBJ2-3
CDR3aa: ASSYPGTGPDTQY

abundance: many
v_gene: TRBV7-2
j_gene: TRBJ2-3
CDR3aa: ASSPTQGARDTQY

abundance: few
v_gene: TRBV27
j_gene: TRBJ2-3
CDR3aa: ASQDRVPSDTQY

abundance: -
v_gene: TRBV7-9
j_gene: TRBJ2-1
CDR3aa: ASRDGTVINEQF

abundance: -
v_gene: TRBV7-6
j_gene: TRBJ2-1
CDR3aa: ASSLNPPSGGNYNEQF

abundance: many
v_gene: TRBV11-2
j_gene: TRBJ2-7
CDR3aa: ATKKREQGPLAYEQY

abundance: -
v_gene: TRBV10-3
j_gene: TRBJ2-5
CDR3aa: AIKIESGERQETQY

abundance: few
v_gene: TRBV27
j_gene: TRBJ2-5
CDR3aa: ASSRAGTLIQETQY

abundance: many
v_gene: TRBV12-3/TRBV12-4
j_gene: TRBJ2-3
CDR3aa: ASGQGPDTQY

abundance: few
v_gene: TRBV19
j_gene: TRBJ1-1
CDR3aa: ASSIDRGGTEAF

abundance: many
v_gene: TRBV4-1
j_gene: TRBJ1-5
CDR3aa: ASSQPGREGQQPQH

abundance: few
v_gene: TRBV6-5
j_gene: TRBJ2-3
CDR3aa: ASSYSVPSGGEGDTQY

abundance: -
v_gene: TRBV20-1
j_gene: TRBJ1-2
CDR3aa: SARDRDRENT

abundance: few
v_gene: TRBV11-2
j_gene: TRBJ2-7
CDR3aa: ASSFNTGSYEQY

abundance: few
v_gene: TRBV4-3
j_gene: TRBJ1-5
CDR3aa: ASGAGGAQPQH

abundance: -
v_gene: TRBV6-6
j_gene: TRBJ2-7
CDR3aa: ASSSNGGQSYEQY

abundance: -
v_gene: TRBV19
j_gene: TRBJ2-5
CDR3aa: ASTSRSGEVETQY

abundance: few
v_gene: TRBV28
j_gene: TRBJ1-6
CDR3aa: ASSSGQIYNSPLH

abundance: many
v_gene: TRBV6-1
j_gene: TRBJ2-7
CDR3aa: ASSQTGSYEQY

abundance: many
v_gene: TRBV27
j_gene: TRBJ2-1
CDR3aa: ASSLSGGEGEQF

abundance: -
v_gene: TRBV28
j_gene: TRBJ2-7
CDR3aa: ASSQGLLSREQY

abundance: many
v_gene: TRBV7-2
j_gene: TRBJ1-5
CDR3aa: ASSLYRDNQPQH

abundance: -
v_gene: TRBV20-1
j_gene: TRBJ2-1
CDR3aa: SARETSRYNEQF

abundance: -
v_gene: TRBV11-3
j_gene: TRBJ1-5
CDR3aa: ASSLDQGPGQGVFGNQPQH

abundance: many
v_gene: TRBV5-1
j_gene: TRBJ2-1
CDR3aa: ASSPGQGYNEQF

abundance: few
v_gene: TRBV5-4
j_gene: TRBJ1-6
CDR3aa: ASSEDIDRPVSPLH